Listed here are 13 T cell receptor beta chains from one sample, sequenced in a study of molecular identifiers for immune sequencing clone quantification. MiXCR, run by TCRdb on the PCR reads, gives a single entry per CDR3 protein. The sample has more than 35,000 distinct CDR3 sequences, about 20% seen once. The sequencing sample was made of naive CD8+ T cells from blood, with Jurkat cell RNA spiked in. The subset denotes: FACS-sorted CD8+CD4-CCR7+CD45RA+ naive T cells. Source of these receptors: a human donor in good health. Some libraries in this study had Jurkat cell RNA spiked in.

Ten or more counts support this clonotype. The chain combines TRBV19 with TRBJ2-3, with D perhaps matching TRBD1 (5 bases). Between the trimmed V and J ends, which lost 10 bases and 4 bases, there was a span of 9 bases. CDR1 is LNHDA and CDR2 is SQIVND in the germline V gene (reference sequence). The CDR3 is 11 amino acids. The CDR3 here is CATRAPDTQYF. CDR3 nucleotides: TGTGCCACCAGGGCCCCAGATACGCAGTATTTT.

With respect to this clonotype: A much larger clone differs from this one at a single base, so this may be a read error. V usage is TRBV10-3 and J usage is TRBJ2-3, with D perhaps TRBD1 or TRBD2 (5 bases each). From germline, CDR1 is ENHRY and CDR2 SYGVKD. The CDR3 is made up of 15 amino acids. CDR3 sequence (DNA): TGTGCCATCGGTGAGTCGTTCGGGGCCGCAGATACGCAGTATTTT. Translated: CAIGESFGAADTQYF.

Comment on this clonotype: It may be a read error: a sequence one base away is much more abundant. The chain combines TRBV12-3 or TRBV12-4 with TRBJ2-7; 8 bases are a match to TRBD2. The CDR3 spans 12 residues. V lost 6 bases, J lost 9 bases, and 7 bases stayed unmatched. The CDR3 loop is CASSRGGGGQYF. CDR3 nucleotides: TGTGCCAGCAGCCGGGGGGGTGGCGGGCAGTACTTC.

There are a few counts of this clonotype. The V call is TRBV7-9, the J call TRBJ2-1, with 9 nucleotides matching TRBD2. Germline loops: CDR1 SEHNR, CDR2 FQNEAQ (reference sequence). The CDR3 length is 16 residues. Trimming at V came to 4 bases and at J to 8 bases, leaving 12 bases not matched to a gene. CDR3 nucleotide sequence: TGTGCCAGCAGCTCAACCTTTGCGGGAGGGATGGATGAGCAGTTCTTC. Protein sequence: CASSSTFAGGMDEQFF.

This clonotype was picked up many times. The V gene is TRBV2, the J gene TRBJ2-3; 12 bases are a match to TRBD2. Germline V CDR1 and CDR2: SNHLY, FYNNEI. V lost 2 bases to trimming and J lost 1 base; unmatched junction nucleotides: 1. The CDR3 has 16 residues. The CDR3, as DNA: TGTGCCAGCAGTGAAAGACTAGCGGGGGGCACAGATACGCAGTATTTT. Amino acids: CASSERLAGGTDTQYF.

This clonotype was found once. A much larger clone differs from this one at a single base, so this may be a read error. The chain couples TRBV7-9 to TRBJ2-1; no definite D call. The CDR3 has 11 residues. Germline CDR1 and CDR2: SEHNR and FQNEAQ (reference sequence). In DNA form, the CDR3 reads TGTGCCAGCAGCTTGTTAGGTGAGCAGCTCTTC. This codes for CASSLLGEQLF.

Of note for this clonotype: A much bigger clone sits one base away, suggesting this may be a read error. The rearrangement uses TRBV10-2 and TRBJ2-3, with 7 bases identical to TRBD1. CDR1 and CDR2 (germline): WSHSY, SAAADI. The CDR3 length is 18 residues. The V segment lost 5 bases and the J segment 1 base; nucleotides outside the gene matches: 15. Written as DNA, the CDR3 is TGCGCCAGCAGTAAGTTGGAGACAGGGATTTTGGGCACAGATACGCAGTATTTT. The encoded protein is CASSKLETGILGTDTQYF.

This clonotype occurred many times. The chain employs TRBV3-2 and TRBJ2-7; TRBD1 is the table's D call, not checked against the DNA. TRBV3-2 is noted as a pseudogene. The CDR3 runs 20 residues. CDR3 nucleotides: TGTGCCAGCAGCACCAACCTGACAGGGAACGTCCCTACAAGCTCCTACGAGCAGTACTTC. It yields the protein CASSTNLTGNVPTSSYEQYF.

Turning to this clonotype: The junction shows a germline mismatch at one end, possibly a read error. The rearrangement joins TRBV19 to TRBJ2-3; a possible D gene is TRBD1 (6 bases). Germline lookup yields CDR1 LNHDA and CDR2 SQIVND (reference sequence). The CDR3 is 15 amino acids. This chain's CDR3 is CASSPGTRSTDTQYF. The CDR3 region has the DNA TGCGCCAGTAGTCCCGGGACACGAAGCACAGATACGCAGTATTTT.

This clonotype was seen many times. This chain connects TRBV30 to TRBJ2-7; D unclear. Trimming took 3 bases from V and 2 from J, leaving 8 bases between them. The CDR3 sequence is 12 residues long. Germline V gene lookup returns CDR1 GTSNPN and CDR2 SVGIG (reference sequence). For the CDR3, the DNA is TGTGCCTGGAGCGCCCCGACCTACGAGCAGTACTTC. The encoded protein is CAWSAPTYEQYF.

Points on this clonotype: This clone may be a read error of a much larger clone one base away. The conserved phenylalanine or tryptophan is not found at the CDR3 terminus, so this likely reflects a read error. The chain uses TRBV5-6 and TRBJ1-5, with 8 bases lining up with TRBD1. J was trimmed by 6 bases and V by 0 bases; bases with no gene match: 2. The CDR3 covers 14 residues. Germline CDR1 and CDR2: SGHDT and YYEEEE. The chain's CDR3 is CASSLGTGTQPQHS. DNA for the CDR3: TGTGCCAGCAGCTTGGGGACAGGGACTCAGCCCCAGCATTCT.

This clonotype was counted ten times or more. This chain joins TRBV3-1 and TRBJ2-2; the match to TRBD2 covers 12 bases. This CDR3 region has 16 residues. Looked up from germline, CDR1 is LGHDT and CDR2 is YNNKEL (reference sequence). V gave up 5 bases and J gave up 3 bases; unmatched junction bases: 4. The CDR3, as DNA: TGTGCCAGCAGCTTACTAGCGGGAGGTCACACCGGGGAGCTGTTTTTT. It codes for CASSLLAGGHTGELFF.

This clonotype was counted a few times. This chain connects TRBV12-3 or TRBV12-4 to TRBJ1-2; D unclear. This CDR3 is built from 12 residues. Trimming took off 6 bases at V and 8 bases at J, with 13 bases between the two ends. CDR3 region: CASSPNLLGYTF. The DNA of the CDR3 is TGTGCCAGCAGCCCCAACCTTTTAGGCTACACCTTC.